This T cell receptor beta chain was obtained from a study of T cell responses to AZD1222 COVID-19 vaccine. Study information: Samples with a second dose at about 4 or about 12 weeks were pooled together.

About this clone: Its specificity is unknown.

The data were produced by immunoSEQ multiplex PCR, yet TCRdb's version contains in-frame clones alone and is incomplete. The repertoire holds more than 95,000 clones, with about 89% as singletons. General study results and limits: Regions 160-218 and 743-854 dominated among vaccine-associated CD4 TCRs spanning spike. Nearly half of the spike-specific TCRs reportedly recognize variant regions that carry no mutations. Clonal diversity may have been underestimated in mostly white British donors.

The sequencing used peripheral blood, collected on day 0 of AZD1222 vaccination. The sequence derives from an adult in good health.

The CDR3 region has the DNA TGTGCCAGCAATGAGGACAGGGCTAATGAAAAACTGTTTTTT. Translated: CASNEDRANEKLFF. V usage is TRBV2 and J usage is TRBJ1-4; TRBD1 aligns across 8 bases. The germline CDR1 and CDR2 sequences are SNHLY and FYNNEI. J gave up 3 bases and V 7 bases, and 4 bases lay outside the gene matches. The CDR3 sequence is 14 residues long.